This T cell receptor (beta chain) originates from a study of identical twins. Findings and caveats of the study: Twin-shared out-of-frame alpha sequences showed excess low generation probability. Findings depended on cross-sectional statistics rather than tracking the same donors. Models underestimated TCR alpha sharing (out-of-frame) in monozygotic twins.

Template switching added a universal primer site; cDNA carried unique molecular identifiers. TCRdb fed the 5' RACE reads into MiXCR, producing one record per CDR3 protein. The sample records under 900,000 distinct CDR3 sequences, roughly 12% being singletons. Per the germline V gene, CDR1 is DFQATT and CDR2 is SNEGSKA (reference sequence). V was clipped by 3 bases and J by 6 bases, with 11 bases between them. The CDR3 contains 13 residues. As regards this clonotype: Its matching antigen is unknown.

These data are also associated with another study on yellow fever vaccine responses in identical twins.

The TCR comes from a woman aged 18-29 years in good health. The sequenced material came from PBMCs. The chain links TRBV20-1 to TRBJ2-2; D possibly uses TRBD1 or TRBD2 (5 bases each). CDR3 in amino acids: CSAREQGPGELFF. The CDR3, as DNA: TGCAGTGCTAGGGAGCAGGGACCCGGGGAGCTGTTTTTT.